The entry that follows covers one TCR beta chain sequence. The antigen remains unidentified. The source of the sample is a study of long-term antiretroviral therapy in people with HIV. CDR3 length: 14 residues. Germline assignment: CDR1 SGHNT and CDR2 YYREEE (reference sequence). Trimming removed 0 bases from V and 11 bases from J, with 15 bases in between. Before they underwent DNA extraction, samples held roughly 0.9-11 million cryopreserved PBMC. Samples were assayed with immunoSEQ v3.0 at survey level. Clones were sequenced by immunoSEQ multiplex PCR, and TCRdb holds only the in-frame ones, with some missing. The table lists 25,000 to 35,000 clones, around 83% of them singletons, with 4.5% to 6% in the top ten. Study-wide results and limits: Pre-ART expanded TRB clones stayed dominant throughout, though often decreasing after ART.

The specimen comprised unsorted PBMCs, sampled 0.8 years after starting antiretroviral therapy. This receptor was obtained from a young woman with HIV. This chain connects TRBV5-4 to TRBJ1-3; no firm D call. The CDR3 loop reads CASSLGAGVSSIYF. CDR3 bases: TGTGCCAGCAGCTTGGGGGCCGGTGTGAGTTCCATATATTTT.